This T cell receptor (beta chain) was retrieved from a study of shared clonotypes between healthy human individuals. In germline, CDR1 is SNHLY, CDR2 FYNNEI. The CDR3 spans 13 residues. Trimming took off 8 bases at V and 2 bases at J, with 9 bases between the two ends. The assay was immunoSEQ multiplex PCR, and TCRdb's table has in-frame clones only and misses some. In the table there are over 850,000 clones, roughly 74% of which are singletons. The TCR was taken from a man between 18 and 35 years old in good health. Some clones in this sample may be carry-over from other donors' samples. The sequenced material came from memory CD4+ T cells from PBMCs. The sample's subset: CD45RA-negative fraction. This chain links TRBV2 with TRBJ2-2; D possibly corresponds to TRBD2 (7 bases). CDR3 in DNA: TGTGCCAGCTCGGGGGGCAACACCGGGGAGCTGTTTTTT. This encodes CASSGGNTGELFF.